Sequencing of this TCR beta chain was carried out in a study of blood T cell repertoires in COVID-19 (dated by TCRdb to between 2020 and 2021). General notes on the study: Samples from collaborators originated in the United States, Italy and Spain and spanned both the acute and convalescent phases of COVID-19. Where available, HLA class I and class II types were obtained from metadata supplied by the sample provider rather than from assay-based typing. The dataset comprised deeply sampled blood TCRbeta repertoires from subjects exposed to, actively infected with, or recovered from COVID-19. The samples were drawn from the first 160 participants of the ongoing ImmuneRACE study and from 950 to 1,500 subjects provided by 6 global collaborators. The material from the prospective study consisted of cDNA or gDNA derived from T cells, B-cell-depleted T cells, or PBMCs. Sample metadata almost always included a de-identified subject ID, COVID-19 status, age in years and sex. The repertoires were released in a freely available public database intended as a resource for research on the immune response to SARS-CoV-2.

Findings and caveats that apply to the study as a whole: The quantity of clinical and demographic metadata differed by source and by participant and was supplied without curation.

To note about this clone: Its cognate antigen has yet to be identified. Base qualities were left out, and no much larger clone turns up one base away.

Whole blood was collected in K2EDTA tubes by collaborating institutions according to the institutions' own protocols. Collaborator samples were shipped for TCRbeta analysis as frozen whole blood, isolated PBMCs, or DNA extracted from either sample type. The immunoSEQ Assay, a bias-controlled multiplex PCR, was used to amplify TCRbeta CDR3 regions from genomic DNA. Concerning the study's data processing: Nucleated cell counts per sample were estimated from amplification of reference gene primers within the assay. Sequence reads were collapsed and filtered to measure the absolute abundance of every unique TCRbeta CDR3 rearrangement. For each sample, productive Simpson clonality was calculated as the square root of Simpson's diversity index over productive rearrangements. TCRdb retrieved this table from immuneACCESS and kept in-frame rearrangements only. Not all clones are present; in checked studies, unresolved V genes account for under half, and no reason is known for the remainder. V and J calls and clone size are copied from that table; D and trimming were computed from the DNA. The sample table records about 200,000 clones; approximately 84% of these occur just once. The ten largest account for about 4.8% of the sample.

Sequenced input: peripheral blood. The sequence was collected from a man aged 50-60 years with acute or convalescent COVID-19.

The CDR3 protein: CASSYSGQGYEQYF. The DNA sequence reads TGTGCCAGCAGTTACTCGGGACAGGGATACGAGCAGTACTTC. The rearrangement joined TRBV6-5 to TRBJ2-7; the junction holds 9 bases that match TRBD1. From the cysteine through the phenylalanine, the CDR3 covers 14 amino acids. Kept here is only the CDR3 DNA, which spans 42 bases and is read in frame from base 1. V trim: 0 bases; J trim: 4 bases; unmatched bases: 1. CDR1 MNHEY and CDR2 SVGAGI are derived from the germline V gene.